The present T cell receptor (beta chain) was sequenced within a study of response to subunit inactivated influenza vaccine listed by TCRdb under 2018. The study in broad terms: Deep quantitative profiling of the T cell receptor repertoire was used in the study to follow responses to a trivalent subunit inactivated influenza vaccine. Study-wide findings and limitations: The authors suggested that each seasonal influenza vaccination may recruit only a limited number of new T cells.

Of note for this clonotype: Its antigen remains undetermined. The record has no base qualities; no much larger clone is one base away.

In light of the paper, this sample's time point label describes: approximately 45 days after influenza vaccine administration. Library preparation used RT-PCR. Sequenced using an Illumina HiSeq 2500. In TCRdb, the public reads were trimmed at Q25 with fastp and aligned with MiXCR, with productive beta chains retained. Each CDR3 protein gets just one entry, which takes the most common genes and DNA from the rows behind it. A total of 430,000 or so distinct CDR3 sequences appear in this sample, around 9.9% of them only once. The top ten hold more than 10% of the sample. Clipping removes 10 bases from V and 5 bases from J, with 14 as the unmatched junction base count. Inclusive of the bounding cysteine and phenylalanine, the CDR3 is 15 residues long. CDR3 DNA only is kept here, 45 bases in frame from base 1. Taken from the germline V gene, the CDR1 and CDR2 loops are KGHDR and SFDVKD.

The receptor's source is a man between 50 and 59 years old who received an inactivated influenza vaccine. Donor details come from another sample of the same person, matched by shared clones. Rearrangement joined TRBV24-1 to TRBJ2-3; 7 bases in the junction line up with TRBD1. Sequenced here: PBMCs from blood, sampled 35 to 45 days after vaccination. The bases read TGTGCCACAGGGGGCGGCAGGGGATTCGAAGATACGCAGTATTTT. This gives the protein CATGGGRGFEDTQYF.